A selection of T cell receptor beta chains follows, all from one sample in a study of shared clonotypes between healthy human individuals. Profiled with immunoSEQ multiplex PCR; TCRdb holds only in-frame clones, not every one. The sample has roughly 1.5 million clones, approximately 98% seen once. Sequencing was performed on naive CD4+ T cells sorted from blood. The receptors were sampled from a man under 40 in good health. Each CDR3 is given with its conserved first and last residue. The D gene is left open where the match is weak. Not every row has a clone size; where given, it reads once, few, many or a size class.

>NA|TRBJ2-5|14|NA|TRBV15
CATSWGAGKETQYF
TGTGCCACCAGCTGGGGGGCTGGCAAAGAGACCCAGTACTTC
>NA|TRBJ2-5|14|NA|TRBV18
CASSHPPIQETQYF
TGTGCCAGCTCACACCCCCCTATTCAAGAGACCCAGTACTTC
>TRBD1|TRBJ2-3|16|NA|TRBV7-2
CASSAQTTGGAHTQYF
TGTGCCAGCAGCGCCCAGACGACAGGGGGCGCACATACGCAGTATTTT
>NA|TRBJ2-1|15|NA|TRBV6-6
CASSYRSSSFNEQFF
TGTGCCAGCAGTTACAGGTCTAGCTCTTTCAATGAGCAGTTCTTC
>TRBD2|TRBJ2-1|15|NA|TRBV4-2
CASSRGLAGVNEQFF
TGTGCCAGCAGCCGTGGACTAGCGGGAGTCAATGAGCAGTTCTTC
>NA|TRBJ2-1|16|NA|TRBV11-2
CASSYFRGLNYNEQFF
TGTGCCAGCAGCTACTTCCGGGGACTCAACTACAATGAGCAGTTCTTC
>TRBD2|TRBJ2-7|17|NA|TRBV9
CASSGTSGTRGPYEQYF
TGTGCCAGCAGTGGGACTAGCGGGACGCGGGGGCCCTACGAGCAGTACTTC
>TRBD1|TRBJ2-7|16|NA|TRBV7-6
CASSLADRGQFFEQYF
TGTGCCAGCAGCTTAGCGGATCGGGGACAGTTTTTCGAGCAGTACTTC
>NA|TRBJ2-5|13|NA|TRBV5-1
CASSEGEVETQYF
TGCGCCAGCAGTGAGGGGGAGGTGGAGACCCAGTACTTC
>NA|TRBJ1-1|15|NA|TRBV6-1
CASSEAGGWNTEAFF
TGTGCCAGCAGTGAAGCGGGGGGATGGAACACTGAAGCTTTCTTT
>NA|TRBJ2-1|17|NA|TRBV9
CASSEARPGHSYNEQFF
TGTGCCAGCAGCGAAGCTCGACCTGGGCATTCCTACAATGAGCAGTTCTTC
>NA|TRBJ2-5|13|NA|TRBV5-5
CASSLGNQETQYF
TGTGCCAGCAGCTTGGGAAACCAAGAGACCCAGTACTTC
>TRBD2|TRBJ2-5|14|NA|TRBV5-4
CASSSRGSGWTQYF
TGTGCCAGCAGCTCCCGGGGTAGCGGGTGGACCCAGTACTTC
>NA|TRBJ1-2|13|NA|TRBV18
CASSSQGMDGYTF
TGTGCCAGCTCAAGCCAGGGAATGGATGGCTACACCTTC
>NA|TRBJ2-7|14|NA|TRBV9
CASSVGASGYEQYF
TGTGCCAGCAGCGTTGGAGCGTCTGGGTACGAGCAGTACTTC
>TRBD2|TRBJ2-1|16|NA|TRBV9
CASSVVASGRGNEQFF
TGTGCCAGCAGCGTAGTGGCTAGCGGGAGAGGGAATGAGCAGTTCTTC
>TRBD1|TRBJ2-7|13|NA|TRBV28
CASTRDRTYEQYF
TGTGCCAGCACCCGGGACAGAACCTACGAGCAGTACTTC
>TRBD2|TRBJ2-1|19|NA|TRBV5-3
CARSISSSGTSLDYNEQFF
TGTGCCAGAAGCATTTCGAGTAGCGGGACGAGCCTTGACTACAATGAGCAGTTCTTC
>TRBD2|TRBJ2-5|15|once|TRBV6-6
CASRGPGLAPETQYF
TGTGCCAGCAGGGGGCCGGGACTAGCCCCAGAGACCCAGTACTTC
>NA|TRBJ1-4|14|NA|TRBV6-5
CASSLGTVNEKLFF
TGTGCCAGCAGCCTCGGGACCGTCAATGAAAAACTGTTTTTT
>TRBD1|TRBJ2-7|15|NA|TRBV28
CASSSAGTGGYEQYF
TGTGCCAGCAGTTCAGCCGGGACAGGCGGCTACGAGCAGTACTTC
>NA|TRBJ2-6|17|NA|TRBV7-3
CASSLMGWDFGANVLTF
TGTGCCAGCAGCTTAATGGGTTGGGACTTTGGGGCCAACGTCCTGACTTTC
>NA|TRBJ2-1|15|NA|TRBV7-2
CASSPRRADYNEQFF
TGTGCCAGCAGCCCAAGGAGGGCCGACTACAATGAGCAGTTCTTC
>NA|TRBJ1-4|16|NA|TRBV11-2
CASRFGDTDLGEKLFF
TGTGCCAGCAGATTCGGGGACACGGATCTCGGAGAAAAACTGTTTTTT
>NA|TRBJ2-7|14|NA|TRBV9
CASSVGGARYEQYF
TGTGCCAGCAGCGTGGGCGGGGCCCGCTACGAGCAGTACTTC
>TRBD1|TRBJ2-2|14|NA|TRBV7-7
CASSSGQGTGELFF
TGTGCCAGCAGCTCGGGACAGGGGACCGGGGAGCTGTTTTTT
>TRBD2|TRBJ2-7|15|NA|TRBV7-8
CASSSLADPSYEQYF
TGTGCCAGCAGTTCGCTAGCGGACCCCTCCTACGAGCAGTACTTC
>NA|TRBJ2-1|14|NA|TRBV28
CASSSPVGYNEQFF
TGTGCCAGCAGTTCCCCGGTAGGCTACAATGAGCAGTTCTTC
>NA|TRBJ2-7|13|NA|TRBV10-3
CAISGPNVYEQYF
TGTGCCATCAGTGGACCCAATGTCTACGAGCAGTACTTC
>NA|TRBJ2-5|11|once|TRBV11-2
CASSSPGPVDF
TGTGCCAGCAGCTCCCCCGGACCTGTCGACTTC
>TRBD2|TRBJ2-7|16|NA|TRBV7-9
CASSLWRGDAAYEQYF
TGTGCCAGCAGCTTATGGCGGGGGGACGCAGCCTACGAGCAGTACTTC
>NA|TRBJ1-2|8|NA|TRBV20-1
CSANGYTF
TGCAGTGCTAACGGCTACACCTTC
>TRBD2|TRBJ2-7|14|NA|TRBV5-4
CASSSGDYSYEQYF
TGTGCCAGCAGCTCGGGGGACTACTCCTACGAGCAGTACTTC
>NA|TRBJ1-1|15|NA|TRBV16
CASSQGLTLVTEAFF
TGTGCCAGCAGCCAAGGATTGACTCTGGTCACTGAAGCTTTCTTT
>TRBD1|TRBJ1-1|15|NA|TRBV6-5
CASSRRGGAETEAFF
TGTGCCAGCAGTCGGAGAGGGGGCGCCGAAACTGAAGCTTTCTTT
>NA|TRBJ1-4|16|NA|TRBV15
CATRWGLSPINEKLFF
TGTGCCACCAGATGGGGACTTTCGCCCATTAATGAAAAACTGTTTTTT
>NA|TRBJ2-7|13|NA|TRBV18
CASSPQRAYEQYF
TGTGCCAGCTCACCACAGAGGGCCTACGAGCAGTACTTC
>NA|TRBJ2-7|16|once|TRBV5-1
CASSSAPAAGGYEQYF
TGCGCCAGCAGCTCAGCCCCTGCCGCCGGGGGCTACGAGCAGTACTTC
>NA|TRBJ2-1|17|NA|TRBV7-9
CASSLEKFASSYNEQFF
TGTGCCAGCAGCTTAGAAAAGTTTGCGAGCTCCTACAATGAGCAGTTCTTC
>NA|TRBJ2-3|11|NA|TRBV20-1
CSAGGQYTQYF
TGCAGTGCGGGGGGACAATATACGCAGTATTTT
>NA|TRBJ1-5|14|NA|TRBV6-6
CASRKRQVNQPQHF
TGTGCCAGCAGAAAACGACAGGTAAATCAGCCCCAGCATTTT
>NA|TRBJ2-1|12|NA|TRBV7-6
CASSEHWNEQFF
TGTGCCAGCAGCGAACACTGGAATGAGCAGTTCTTC
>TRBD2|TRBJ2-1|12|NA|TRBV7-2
CASSPGLAEQFF
TGTGCCAGCAGCCCGGGACTAGCAGAGCAGTTCTTC